The rows below give T cell receptor beta chains drawn from one sample of a study of OX40 agonist ivuxolimab in advanced cancers. The repertoire was sequenced with immunoSEQ multiplex PCR; TCRdb's copy has only in-frame clones and lacks some. The data contain tens of thousands of clones, more than 75% of them singletons. The source material was CD4+ or CD8+ T cells sorted from blood, sampled in a trial of the OX40 agonist ivuxolimab. The source is an adult with an advanced solid tumor such as melanoma, head and neck, liver or kidney cancer. CDR3s include the opening cysteine and the closing phenylalanine or tryptophan. A D gene is named only where the DNA matches it firmly. Not all rows give a size; the values are once, few, many and, for expanded clones, a class.

D	size	J	length	V	CDR3	DNA
TRBD1	NA	TRBJ1-6	14	TRBV6-5	CGALGTGYNSPLHF	TGTGGGGCGTTGGGGACAGGGTATAATTCACCCCTCCACTTT
NA	NA	TRBJ2-5	15	TRBV9	CASSPYGGIGETQYF	TGTGCCAGCAGCCCCTATGGGGGGATTGGGGAGACCCAGTACTTC
TRBD1	NA	TRBJ1-2	15	TRBV5-1	CASSDVTGGGYGYTF	TGCGCCAGCAGCGATGTGACAGGGGGCGGCTATGGCTACACCTTC
TRBD1	NA	TRBJ1-2	14	TRBV7-2	CASSLAGTAYGYTF	TGTGCCAGCAGTCTAGCCGGGACAGCCTATGGCTACACCTTC
TRBD1	NA	TRBJ1-4	14	TRBV6-6	CASSYRGPKEKLFF	TGTGCCAGCAGTTACAGGGGGCCTAAAGAAAAACTGTTTTTT
NA	NA	TRBJ1-5	14	TRBV6-1	CASSAGGGKQPQHF	TGTGCCAGCAGTGCCGGGGGCGGCAAACAGCCCCAGCATTTT
TRBD2	NA	TRBJ2-3	16	TRBV5-4	CASSLESSGGADTQYF	TGTGCCAGCAGCTTGGAATCTAGCGGGGGAGCAGATACGCAGTATTTT
NA	NA	TRBJ1-1	14	TRBV7-9	CASSRDSDRTEAFF	TGTGCCAGCAGCCGCGACAGCGATCGCACTGAAGCTTTCTTT
NA	NA	TRBJ1-3	16	TRBV5-1	CASSLATGSSGNTIYF	TGCGCCAGCAGCTTGGCCACGGGGAGCTCTGGAAACACCATATATTTT
TRBD2	NA	TRBJ2-1	15	TRBV5-1	CASSPGGSSYNEQFF	TGCGCCAGCAGCCCGGGGGGTAGCTCCTACAATGAGCAGTTCTTC
NA	NA	TRBJ2-7	12	TRBV18	CASSPDRYEQYF	TGTGCCAGCTCACCGGACAGATACGAGCAGTACTTC
TRBD2	NA	TRBJ2-6	16	TRBV4-1	CASSPEAGVGANVLTF	TGCGCCAGCAGCCCCGAGGCGGGGGTAGGGGCCAACGTCCTGACTTTC
TRBD2	few	TRBJ2-3	15	TRBV27	CASSLLAGGSDTQYF	TGTGCCAGCAGTTTGTTAGCGGGAGGATCAGATACGCAGTATTTT
TRBD1	once	TRBJ2-7	15	TRBV5-4	CASSSGTALSYEQYF	TGTGCCAGCAGCTCCGGGACAGCCCTCTCCTACGAGCAGTACTTC
TRBD1	NA	TRBJ1-2	18	TRBV6-4	CASSETPGTGGQRHGYTF	TGTGCCAGCAGTGAGACTCCCGGGACAGGGGGTCAAAGGCATGGCTACACCTTC
TRBD1	NA	TRBJ1-5	13	TRBV29-1	CSVQQGGNQPQHF	TGCAGCGTTCAACAGGGGGGGAATCAGCCCCAGCATTTT
TRBD2	once	TRBJ2-2	14	TRBV7-2	CASSSELATGELFF	TGTGCCAGCAGCTCCGAACTAGCGACCGGGGAGCTGTTTTTT
NA	NA	TRBJ2-7	11	TRBV20-1	CSARTTYEQYF	TGCAGTGCTAGAACAACCTACGAGCAGTACTTC
NA	NA	TRBJ1-2	14	TRBV29-1	CSVEARITDYGYTF	TGCAGCGTTGAAGCCAGAATTACGGACTATGGCTACACCTTC
TRBD1	NA	TRBJ2-7	16	TRBV10-3	CAISGRTGGLLDEQYF	TGTGCCATCAGTGGCCGGACAGGGGGCCTACTTGACGAGCAGTACTTC
TRBD1	NA	TRBJ2-7	15	TRBV5-1	CASSLVGTGSYEQYF	TGCGCCAGCAGCTTGGTCGGGACAGGGTCGTACGAGCAGTACTTC
NA	NA	TRBJ2-4	14	TRBV30	CAWSVGGFENIQYF	TGTGCCTGGAGTGTAGGGGGATTTGAAAACATTCAGTACTTC
TRBD2	NA	TRBJ2-7	15	TRBV6-5	CASSESAGGGYEQYF	TGTGCCAGCAGCGAGTCTGCGGGGGGAGGCTACGAGCAGTACTTC
TRBD2	once	TRBJ2-3	16	TRBV5-6	CASSELAGGSTDTQYF	TGTGCCAGCAGCGAACTAGCGGGGGGGAGCACAGATACGCAGTATTTT
NA	NA	TRBJ2-5	13	TRBV19	CASSIAVGETQYF	TGTGCCAGTAGTATTGCAGTTGGGGAGACCCAGTACTTC
NA	NA	TRBJ2-3	15	TRBV10-3	CAISGSAAGTDTQYF	TGTGCCATCAGTGGATCCGCTGCAGGGACAGATACGCAGTATTTT